The 14 T cell receptor beta chains below were found in one sample sequenced in a study of blood T cell repertoires in COVID-19. Sequencing was performed with immunoSEQ multiplex PCR; in TCRdb, only in-frame clones are kept and a portion is missing. The table records approximately 150,000 clones, 88% of them present only once. The sequenced sample consisted of peripheral blood. The receptors were gathered from a man in his forties or fifties who had recovered from COVID-19.

V usage is TRBV14 and J usage is TRBJ1-2; no reliable D call. The CDR3 has 13 amino acids. V lost 1 base and J lost 2, with 5 bases in between. Germline CDR1 SGHDN, CDR2 FVKESK. CDR3 in amino acids: CASSQARNYGYTF. As DNA, the CDR3 is TGTGCCAGCAGCCAAGCCCGGAACTATGGCTACACCTTC.

This clone turned up a few times. J is TRBJ2-7 and V is TRBV29-1; 7 bases agree with TRBD1. The germline V gene has CDR1 SQVTM and CDR2 ANQGSEA. Losses at the gene ends were 6 bases for V and 7 bases for J; bases not matched to a gene: 12. The CDR3 sequence is 13 residues long. Here the CDR3 reads CSVRLQGSGEQYF. The CDR3 nucleotides are TGCAGCGTCAGGCTACAGGGGTCGGGGGAGCAGTACTTC.

The rearrangement uses TRBV5-4 and TRBJ1-1, with D uncertain. Trimming stripped 4 bases from V and 2 bases from J, with 9 bases between. Germline CDR1 and CDR2: SGHNT and YYREEE (reference sequence). The CDR3 covers 13 residues. The CDR3 sequence: CASSLASNTEAFF. DNA of the CDR3: TGTGCCAGCAGCCTGGCGAGCAACACTGAAGCTTTCTTT.

V is TRBV4-3 and J is TRBJ2-2; TRBD2 aligns across 11 bases. This CDR3 has 17 amino acids. V lost 0 bases, J lost 5 bases, and 5 bases stayed unmatched. CDR1 and CDR2 (germline): LGHNA, YSLEER. CDR3: CASSQEIAGGPTGELFF. The CDR3 bases are TGCGCCAGCAGCCAAGAGATAGCGGGGGGGCCGACCGGGGAGCTGTTTTTT.

This clone occurred a few times. The rearrangement uses TRBV2 and TRBJ2-5, with 9 bases fitting TRBD1. Per the germline V gene, CDR1 is SNHLY and CDR2 is FYNNEI. The CDR3 loop spans 15 amino acids. V was clipped by 4 bases and J by 2 bases; unmatched bases: 5. CDR3 sequence: CASSADRGWQETQYF. The CDR3, as DNA: TGTGCCAGCAGTGCGGACAGGGGTTGGCAAGAGACCCAGTACTTC.

The chain uses TRBV6-2 or TRBV6-3 and TRBJ2-1; 8 nucleotides agree with TRBD1. V lost 1 base to trimming and J lost 0 bases; unmatched junction nucleotides: 8. The germline V gene encodes CDR1 MNHEY and CDR2 SVGEGT. The CDR3 runs 18 residues. Written as DNA, the CDR3 is TGTGCCAGCAGTTACTGGGCAGGGGGCTCGAGCTCCTACAATGAGCAGTTCTTC. Translation gives CASSYWAGGSSSYNEQFF.

The chain recombines TRBV4-3 with TRBJ1-1; 12 bases match TRBD1. The V gene's germline CDR1 is LGHNA and CDR2 YSLEER. This CDR3 spans 14 amino acids. With 3 bases clipped from V and 6 bases from J, the junction kept 2 bases outside the gene matches. CDR3: CASSQGQGAAEAFF. The DNA for the CDR3 is TGCGCCAGCAGCCAGGGACAGGGGGCAGCTGAAGCTTTCTTT.

The chain recombines TRBV10-1 with TRBJ1-1, with a possible D match to TRBD1 (6 bases). The CDR3 length is 14 residues. Germline V lookup: CDR1 WNHNN, CDR2 SYGVQD (reference sequence). V was clipped by 6 bases and J by 1 base, with 12 bases between them. The CDR3: CASRGGLGNTEAFF. As DNA, the CDR3 is TGCGCCAGCAGAGGGGGTCTAGGGAACACTGAAGCTTTCTTT.

The chain joins TRBV27 to TRBJ1-2, with 8 positions matching TRBD1. The CDR3 sequence is 15 residues long. CDR1 is MNHEY and CDR2 is SMNVEV in the germline V gene (reference sequence). V lost 3 bases and J lost 4; bases outside the gene matches: 7. CDR3 sequence reads: CASSFHRGKGYGYTF. DNA for the CDR3: TGTGCCAGCAGTTTTCACAGGGGGAAGGGCTATGGCTACACCTTC.

This chain links TRBV9 with TRBJ1-1; 9 bases map to TRBD1. CDR3 length equals 14 residues. V shed 4 bases, J shed 7 bases, and the junction held 8 bases outside the gene matches. CDR1 SGDLS and CDR2 YYNGEE come from the germline V gene. CDR3 loop: CASSPTDRGGEAFF. The CDR3 nucleotides are TGTGCCAGCAGCCCCACGGACAGGGGCGGTGAAGCTTTCTTT.

V is TRBV5-1 and J is TRBJ1-6; 7 bases are shared with TRBD1. This CDR3 comprises 16 residues. The V segment lost 2 bases and the J segment 4 bases; nucleotides outside the gene matches: 6. Germline CDR1 reads SGHRS; CDR2 reads YFSETQ. The CDR3 nucleotides read TGCGCCAGCAGCTTTAATCCGGGACAGTATAATTCACCCCTCCACTTT. It codes for CASSFNPGQYNSPLHF.

This chain joins TRBV5-4 and TRBJ2-1, with 8 bases fitting TRBD2. J gave up 0 bases and V 4 bases, and 6 bases lay outside the gene matches. The CDR3 has 16 residues. In germline, CDR1 is SGHNT, CDR2 YYREEE (reference sequence). The CDR3, as DNA: TGTGCCAGCAGCCCAACGGGGGGGAGCTCCTACAATGAGCAGTTCTTC. This translates into CASSPTGGSSYNEQFF.

CDR3 loop: CASSLATEYEQYF. The CDR3 DNA sequence: TGTGCCAGCAGCTTGGCCACGGAGTACGAGCAGTACTTC. This chain links TRBV5-4 with TRBJ2-7; D gene ambiguous. With 0 bases removed from V and 4 bases from J, the gap between germline ends came to 8 bases. Germline V gene data show CDR1 as SGHNT and CDR2 as YYREEE (reference sequence). CDR3 length equals 13 residues. The entire variable domain, with the rest obtained from reference TRBV5-4 and TRBJ2-7, is as follows: ETGVTQSPTHLIKTRGQQVTLRCSSQSGHNTVSWYQQALGQGPQFIFQYYREEENGRGNFPPRFSGLQFPNYSSELNVNALELDDSALYLCASSLATEYEQYFGPGTRLTVT.

The chain carries TRBV28 and TRBJ1-1; a weak D match, TRBD1 (5 bases). This CDR3 has 13 residues. Trimming removed 11 bases from V and 1 base from J, with 14 bases in between. Germline V gene sequence: CDR1 MDHEN, CDR2 SYDVKM. The CDR3 nucleotides are TGTGCCGGGGGGGATACTAGGAACACTGAAGCTTTCTTT. Translating it yields CAGGDTRNTEAFF.